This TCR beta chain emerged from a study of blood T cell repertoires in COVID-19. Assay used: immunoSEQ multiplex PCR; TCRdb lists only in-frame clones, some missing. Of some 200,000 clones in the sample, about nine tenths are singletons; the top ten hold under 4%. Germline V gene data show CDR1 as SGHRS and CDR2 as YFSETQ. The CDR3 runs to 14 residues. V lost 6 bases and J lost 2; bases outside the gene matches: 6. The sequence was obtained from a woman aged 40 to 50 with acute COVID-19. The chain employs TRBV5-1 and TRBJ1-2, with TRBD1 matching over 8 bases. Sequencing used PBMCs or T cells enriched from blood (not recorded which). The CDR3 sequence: CASNRDRTNYGYTF. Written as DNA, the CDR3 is TGCGCCAGCAATCGGGACAGGACGAACTATGGCTACACCTTC.